This TCR beta chain was observed in a study of blood T cell repertoires in COVID-19. Libraries were prepared by immunoSEQ multiplex PCR; TCRdb keeps only in-frame clonotypes and omits some of them. The sample consists of 150,000 to 200,000 clones, 82% of them appearing once. Germline CDR1 is MNHEY and CDR2 is SVGEGT. The trim removed 4 bases at V and 4 bases at J, leaving 2 bases unmatched. CDR3 length: 16 amino acids. A few counts support this clone. The specimen was peripheral blood. The chain couples TRBV6-2 or TRBV6-3 to TRBJ2-1, with 15 bases identical to TRBD2. The source of this sequence is a woman in her 70s with acute or convalescent COVID-19. The CDR3 DNA follows: TGTGCCAGCAGTTTGGGACTAGCGGGAGGATACAATGAGCAGTTCTTC. Its translation is CASSLGLAGGYNEQFF.